This T cell receptor (beta chain) comes out of a study of CD8 T cells in ankylosing spondylitis. Study-level findings and limits: The study identified a TCR beta motif of under ten highly homologous variants that appeared characteristic of ankylosing spondylitis blood.

As regards this clonotype: The target antigen is unknown.

Generation of TCR beta libraries employed quantitative 5'-RACE incorporating molecular barcodes. TCRdb used MiXCR to reprocess the 5' RACE reads, holding one entry per CDR3 protein. Here the sample spans more than 650,000 distinct CDR3 sequences, approximately 12% being singletons. This CDR3 region has 14 residues. V lost 4 bases to trimming and J lost 4 bases; unmatched junction nucleotides: 4. Germline lookup yields CDR1 MNHEY and CDR2 SVGAGI. The sequenced sample consisted of blood, either unsorted or a sorted T cell fraction (not recorded which). The chain carries TRBV6-5 and TRBJ1-3; 7 bases are shared with TRBD1. The clonotype comes from a male donor with ankylosing spondylitis. The CDR3 protein is CASSSTGSGNTIYF. CDR3 nucleotide sequence: TGTGCCAGCAGTTCGACAGGGTCAGGAAACACCATATATTTT.